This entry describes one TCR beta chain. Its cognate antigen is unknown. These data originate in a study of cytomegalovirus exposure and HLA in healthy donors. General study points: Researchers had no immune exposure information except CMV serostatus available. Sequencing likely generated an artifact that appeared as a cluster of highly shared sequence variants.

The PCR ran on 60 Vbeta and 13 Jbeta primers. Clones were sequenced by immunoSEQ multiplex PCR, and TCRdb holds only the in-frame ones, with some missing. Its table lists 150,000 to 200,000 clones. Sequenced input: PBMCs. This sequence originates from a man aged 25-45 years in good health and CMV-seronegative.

The CDR3 protein is CASSQGQLYNSPLHF. Here the CDR3 DNA reads TGTGCCAGCAGCCAGGGACAGCTGTATAATTCACCCCTCCACTTT. V is TRBV28 and J is TRBJ1-6, with TRBD1 matching over 7 bases. Unmatched junction bases numbered 6, after V lost 6 bases and J lost 4 bases. This CDR3 has 15 amino acids. Germline CDR1 and CDR2: MDHEN and SYDVKM.